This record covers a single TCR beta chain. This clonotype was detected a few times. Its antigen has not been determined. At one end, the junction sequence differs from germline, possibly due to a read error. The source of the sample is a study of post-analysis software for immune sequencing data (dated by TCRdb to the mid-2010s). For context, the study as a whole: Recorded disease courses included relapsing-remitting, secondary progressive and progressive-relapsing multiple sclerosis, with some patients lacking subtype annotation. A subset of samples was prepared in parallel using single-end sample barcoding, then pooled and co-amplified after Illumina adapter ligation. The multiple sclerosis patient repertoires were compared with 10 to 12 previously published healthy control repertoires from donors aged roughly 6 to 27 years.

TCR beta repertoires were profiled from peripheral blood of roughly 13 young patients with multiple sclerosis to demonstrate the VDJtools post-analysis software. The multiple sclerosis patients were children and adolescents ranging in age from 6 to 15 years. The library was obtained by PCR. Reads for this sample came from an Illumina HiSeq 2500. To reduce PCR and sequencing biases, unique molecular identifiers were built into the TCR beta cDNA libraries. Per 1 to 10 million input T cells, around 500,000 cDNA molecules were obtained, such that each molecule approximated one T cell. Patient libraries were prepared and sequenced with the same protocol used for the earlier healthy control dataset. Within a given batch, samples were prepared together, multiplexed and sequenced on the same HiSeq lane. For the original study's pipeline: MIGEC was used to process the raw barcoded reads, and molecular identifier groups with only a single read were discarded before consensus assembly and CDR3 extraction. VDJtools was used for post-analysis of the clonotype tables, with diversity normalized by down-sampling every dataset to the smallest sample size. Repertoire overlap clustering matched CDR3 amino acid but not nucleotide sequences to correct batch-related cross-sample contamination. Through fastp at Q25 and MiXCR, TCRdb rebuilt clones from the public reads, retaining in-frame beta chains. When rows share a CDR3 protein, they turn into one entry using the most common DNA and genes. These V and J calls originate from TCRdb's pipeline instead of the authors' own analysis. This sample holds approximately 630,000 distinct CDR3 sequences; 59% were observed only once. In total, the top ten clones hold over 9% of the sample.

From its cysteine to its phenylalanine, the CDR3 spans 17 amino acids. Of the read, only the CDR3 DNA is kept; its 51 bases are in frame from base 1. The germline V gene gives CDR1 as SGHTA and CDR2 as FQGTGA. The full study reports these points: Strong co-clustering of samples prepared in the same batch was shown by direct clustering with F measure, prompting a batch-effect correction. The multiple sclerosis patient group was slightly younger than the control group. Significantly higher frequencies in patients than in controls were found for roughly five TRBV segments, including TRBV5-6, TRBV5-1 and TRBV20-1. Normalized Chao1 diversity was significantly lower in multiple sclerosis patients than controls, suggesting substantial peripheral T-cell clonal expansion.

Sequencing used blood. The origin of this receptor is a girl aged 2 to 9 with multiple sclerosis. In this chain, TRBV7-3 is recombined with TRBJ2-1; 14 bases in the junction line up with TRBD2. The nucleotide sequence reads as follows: TGTGCCAGCAGCCTCCACCAGGGGACTAGCGGGAGCAATGAGCGGTTCTTC. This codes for CASSLHQGTSGSNERFF.